This TCR beta chain comes out of a study of T cell responses to AZD1222 COVID-19 vaccine. Study conclusions and caveats: A mostly white British donor set with more females was recruited, and clonal diversity was possibly underestimated.

V was trimmed by 7 bases and J by 6 bases, leaving 11 bases between them. This CDR3 has 12 amino acids. The germline V gene has CDR1 MDHEN and CDR2 SYDVKM. Libraries were prepared by immunoSEQ multiplex PCR; TCRdb keeps only in-frame clonotypes and omits some of them. The sample has some 30,000 clones, approximately 93% seen once. Comments on this clone: Antigen unknown.

This specimen consisted of peripheral blood, obtained on day 0 of AZD1222 vaccination. The TCR originated in an adult in good health. The chain uses TRBV28 and TRBJ2-3; D is possibly TRBD2 (6 bases). In nucleotides, the CDR3 is TGTGCCAGCACGTCGGGGGTGGATACGCAGTATTTT. The encoded protein is CASTSGVDTQYF.